A single T cell receptor beta chain is shown here with its context. Its antigen is currently not known. The sample holds no much larger clone one base away, and base qualities are not on file. These data come from a study of T cells after yellow fever vaccination (dated by TCRdb to the late 2010s). Describing the broader study: Libraries from fractions with low cell numbers were prepared with the SMART-Seq v4 Ultra Low Input RNA kit. To follow T-cell clones before and after both primary and booster YFV17D yellow fever vaccination, bulk TCR alpha and beta repertoires underwent longitudinal sequencing. Two healthy male donors made up the cohort, one aged 18 to 29 years and the other aged 30 to 40 years. Blood samples were taken at several timepoints before and after primary and secondary immunization, and bulk PBMC replicates and cell subsets were isolated. Beyond this particular receptor, the publication reports: A small share of clonotypes occurred in both CD4 and CD8 compartments, likely arising from convergent recombination. Most clones expanded after primary vaccination (almost 97% of CD4 and 70% to 90% of CD8) were re-detected after the booster, suggesting that broad memory maintenance occurred. Only a couple of donors were included in the study, so the extent to which the findings can be generalized is limited. Compared with the primary T-cell response, the secondary T-cell response was weaker but faster, peaking on day 5 rather than day 15. Because abundant contaminating clonotypes from the bulk population could be contained in FACS-sorted repertoires, computational filtering was required.

Sequencing used an Illumina NovaSeq 6000. TCR cDNA was synthesized by 5'RACE template switching, through which a universal primer site and unique molecular identifiers were introduced. Priming for cDNA synthesis came from both the TCR alpha and TCR beta constant segments. Library amplification used two PCR steps, and the second PCR step added sample barcodes and sequencing adapters. Libraries were sequenced on Illumina HiSeq 2500 (2x100 bp) or NovaSeq (2x150 bp). The published analysis was carried out like this. MIGEC was used to demultiplex reads and collapse the reads into UMI consensus sequences, and MiXCR was used for V(D)J alignment. Vaccine-responding clonotypes were defined with edgeR using replicate PBMC samples, requiring FDR below 0.01 and a log2 fold change above 5 up to day 15. Bulk clonotypes were assigned CD4 or CD8 identity according to which sequenced CD4 or CD8 repertoire held them at higher abundance. TCRdb handled the public reads itself, with Q25 trimming in fastp and clone calling in MiXCR, and kept productive beta chains. Under each unique CDR3 protein, matching rows form one entry showing the most common genes and DNA. These V and J calls rely on TCRdb rather than the paper's analysis. In all, the sample holds 400,000 or so distinct CDR3 sequences, and roughly a sixth of those were seen once. Of the sample, roughly a sixth is held by the ten largest clones.

Taken from the germline V gene, the CDR1 and CDR2 loops are LGHNA and YSLEER. V is trimmed back by 3 bases and J by 2 bases, and the junction contains 5 bases that no gene match accounts for. The CDR3 covers 15 residues, taking in both the cysteine and the phenylalanine. Only the CDR3 part of the read is kept: 45 bases, read in frame from the first base. Taken with the paper, the label for treatment or condition translates to: live attenuated yellow fever vaccine strain. Two biological replicates of bulk PBMCs were collected at each blood-draw timepoint. A standard Ficoll-Paque protocol was used to isolate PBMCs from peripheral blood. TriZol was used to extract RNA from bulk PBMCs, from CD4 and CD8 fractions, and from dextramer-positive and dextramer-negative fractions.

The material sequenced was PBMCs, taken before the yellow fever booster vaccination. The clonotype was recovered from a man between 18 and 35 years old who received the YFV17D yellow fever vaccine. This receptor chain uses TRBV4-3 and TRBJ1-2, with TRBD1 identical over 8 junction bases. The CDR3 protein sequence reads: CASSQGTGYNYGYTF. Read as DNA, the sequence is TGCGCCAGCAGCCAGGGGACAGGATACAACTATGGCTACACCTTC.